These T cell receptor beta chains were read from a single sample in a study of blood T cells in healthy people across ages. From the 5' RACE reads, TCRdb called clonotypes with MiXCR, one entry per CDR3 protein. Of some 1.5 million distinct CDR3 sequences listed, approximately 43% are singletons. The specimen sequenced was blood. The source of these receptors is a woman younger than 30 in good health. Each CDR3 is given with its conserved first and last residue. The order of the fields is V gene, CDR3 length, D gene, J gene, clone size, CDR3 DNA, CDR3 protein. The D gene is left open where the match is weak. The size entry is marked missing in some rows and otherwise reads once, few, many or a size class.

V gene: TRBV7-2
CDR3 length: 18
D gene: TRBD2
J gene: TRBJ2-4
clone size: NA
CDR3 DNA: TGTGCCAGCAGCCCTCGGGGACTAGCGGGGGCAGCCAAAAACATTCAGTACTTC
CDR3 protein: CASSPRGLAGAAKNIQYF

V gene: TRBV6-5
CDR3 length: 12
D gene: NA
J gene: TRBJ2-3
clone size: NA
CDR3 DNA: TGTGCCAGCAGTTACTCTCAGGGTACGCAGTATTTT
CDR3 protein: CASSYSQGTQYF

V gene: TRBV6-1
CDR3 length: 18
D gene: NA
J gene: TRBJ1-1
clone size: NA
CDR3 DNA: TGTGCCAGCAGACGACGAACCCAGGGATTAGGGGTGAACACTGAAGCTTTCTTT
CDR3 protein: CASRRRTQGLGVNTEAFF

V gene: TRBV2
CDR3 length: 13
D gene: NA
J gene: TRBJ1-1
clone size: NA
CDR3 DNA: TGTGCCAGCAGCTTACACAAGAACACTGAAGCTTTCTTT
CDR3 protein: CASSLHKNTEAFF

V gene: TRBV7-2
CDR3 length: 14
D gene: TRBD2
J gene: TRBJ2-5
clone size: NA
CDR3 DNA: TGTGCCAGCAGCTTAATGGGAGGGCCAGAGACCCAGTACTTC
CDR3 protein: CASSLMGGPETQYF

V gene: TRBV20-1
CDR3 length: 13
D gene: TRBD2
J gene: TRBJ2-7
clone size: few
CDR3 DNA: TGCAGTCCCGGGACTAGCGGTCACAATGAGCAGTACTTC
CDR3 protein: CSPGTSGHNEQYF

V gene: TRBV7-2
CDR3 length: 16
D gene: NA
J gene: TRBJ2-7
clone size: few
CDR3 DNA: TGTGCCAGCAGCTTAGCCCGGACATACAGCTCCTACGAGCAGTACTTC
CDR3 protein: CASSLARTYSSYEQYF

V gene: TRBV20-1
CDR3 length: 14
D gene: NA
J gene: TRBJ1-4
clone size: many
CDR3 DNA: TGCAGTGCTAGACGGACAGCAACTAATGAAAAACTGTTTTTT
CDR3 protein: CSARRTATNEKLFF

V gene: TRBV6-5
CDR3 length: 15
D gene: NA
J gene: TRBJ2-1
clone size: few
CDR3 DNA: TGTGCCAGCAGTTACTGGGTTGGCTCCTACAATGAGCAGTTCTTC
CDR3 protein: CASSYWVGSYNEQFF

V gene: TRBV5-1
CDR3 length: 13
D gene: NA
J gene: TRBJ2-2
clone size: NA
CDR3 DNA: TGCGCCAGCAGCTTGGGACCAAACGGGGAGCTGTTTTTT
CDR3 protein: CASSLGPNGELFF